This TCR beta chain is from a study of shared clonotypes between healthy human individuals. Study outcomes and limitations: Estimated richness values were generally larger in naive subsets than in memory subsets.

Turning to this clone: Its antigen is not identified.

Once extracted for a subset, genomic DNA was divided evenly among several immunoSEQ plates. Per sorted-subset replicate PCR, input was 200 to 250 ng DNA, representing about 29,000 T cell genomes. Sequenced by immunoSEQ multiplex PCR; TCRdb stores in-frame clones only, minus some. This sample carries millions of clones, approximately 94% of them seen once, and the ten largest clones take 0.14%. V lost 5 bases to trimming and J lost 0 bases, with 23 bases between them. The CDR3 has 19 amino acids. CDR1 MNHEY and CDR2 SMNVEV come from the germline V gene (reference sequence). Sequencing used naive CD4+ T cells sorted from blood. Subset specified: CD45RA+ positively selected. The origin of this receptor is a man younger than 35 in good health. This chain joins TRBV27 and TRBJ2-1; perhaps TRBD2 as D (5 bases). The CDR3 reads CASSTPRSGFGFSYNEQFF. The CDR3 nucleotides are TGTGCCAGCAGTACTCCACGATCGGGGTTTGGGTTCTCCTACAATGAGCAGTTCTTC.